This T cell receptor (beta chain) is drawn from a study of CD8 T cells in Susac syndrome. Isolation of CD8+ and CD4+ T cells was performed negatively, whereas enrichment of TEMRA cells was done by FACS. The CDR3 is made up of 11 amino acids. Trimming pared 3 bases from V and 9 bases from J, leaving 9 bases between. The V gene's germline CDR1 is GTSNPN and CDR2 SVGIG (reference sequence). The study's findings and limits: Clonal expansion was not seen in any Susac syndrome CD4+ T cell repertoire.

Random hexamers served to reverse transcribe about 0.45 to 1 ug RNA. By means of immunoSEQ multiplex PCR, TCR beta CDR3 spanning 54 Vbeta and 13 Jbeta underwent amplification. TCRdb re-called the immunoSEQ multiplex PCR reads through MiXCR, storing one row per CDR3 protein. The repertoire holds 200,000 to 300,000 distinct CDR3 sequences, with 90% to 97% as singletons. In regard to this clonotype: Antigen unknown.

V gene TRBV30 combines with J gene TRBJ2-1; D unclear. This TCR was recovered from a human donor with Susac syndrome. Source material: CD4+ T cells from PBMCs. The CDR3 DNA reads as TGTGCCTGGAGCCTGAGGAGTGAGCAGTTCTTC. It yields the protein CAWSLRSEQFF.